This TCR beta chain was identified in a study of identical twins. The J segment lost 6 bases and the V segment lost 6 bases, leaving 11 bases of the junction unmatched. CDR3 length: 16 amino acids. Germline loops: CDR1 DFQATT, CDR2 SNEGSKA (reference sequence). TCRdb processed the 5' RACE reads anew with MiXCR; each CDR3 protein has one entry. The sample lists 650,000 to 750,000 distinct CDR3 sequences; roughly 20% were seen once. This clonotype was found a few times. These data were also filed under a second study, of T cells expressing NK-cell markers.

This receptor was taken from a woman aged 18-29 years in good health. Sequenced material: PBMCs. The rearrangement links TRBV20-1 to TRBJ2-4; 13 bases match TRBD2. The CDR3 nucleotides are TGCAGTGCCGATTTCTGGACTAGCGGGAGTCGAAACATTCAGTACTTC. This translates into CSADFWTSGSRNIQYF.